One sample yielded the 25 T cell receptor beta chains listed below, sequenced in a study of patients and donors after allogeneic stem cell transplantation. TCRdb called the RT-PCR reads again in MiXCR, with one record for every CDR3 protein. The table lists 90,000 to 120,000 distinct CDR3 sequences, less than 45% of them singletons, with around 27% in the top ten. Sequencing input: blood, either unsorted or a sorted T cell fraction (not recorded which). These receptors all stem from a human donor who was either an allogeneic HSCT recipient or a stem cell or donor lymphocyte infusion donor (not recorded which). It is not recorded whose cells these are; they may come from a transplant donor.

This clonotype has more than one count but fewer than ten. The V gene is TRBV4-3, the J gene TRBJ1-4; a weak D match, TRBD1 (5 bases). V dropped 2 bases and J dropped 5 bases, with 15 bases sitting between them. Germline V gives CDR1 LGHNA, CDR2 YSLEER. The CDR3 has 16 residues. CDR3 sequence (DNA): TGCGCCAGCAGCCAAAACCGTGGACATGGGAATGAAAAACTGTTTTTT. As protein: CASSQNRGHGNEKLFF.

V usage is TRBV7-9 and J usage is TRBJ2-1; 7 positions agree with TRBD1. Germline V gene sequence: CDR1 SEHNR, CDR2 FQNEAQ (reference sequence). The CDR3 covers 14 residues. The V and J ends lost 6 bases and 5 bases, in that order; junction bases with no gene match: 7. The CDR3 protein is CASRRGQNNNEQFF. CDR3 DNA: TGTGCCAGCAGACGGGGACAGAACAACAATGAGCAGTTCTTC.

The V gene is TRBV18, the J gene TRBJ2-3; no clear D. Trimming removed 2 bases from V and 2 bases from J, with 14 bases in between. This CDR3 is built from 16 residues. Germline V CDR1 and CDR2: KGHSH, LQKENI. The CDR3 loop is CASSPDPGFSTDTQYF. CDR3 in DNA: TGTGCCAGCTCACCAGATCCGGGCTTCTCCACAGATACGCAGTATTTT.

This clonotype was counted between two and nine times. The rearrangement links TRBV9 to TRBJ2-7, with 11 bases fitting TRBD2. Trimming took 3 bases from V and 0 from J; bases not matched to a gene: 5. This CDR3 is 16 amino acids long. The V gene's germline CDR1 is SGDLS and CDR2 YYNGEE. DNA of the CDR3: TGTGCCAGCAGCGGAGGACTAGCGGGTGACTCCTACGAGCAGTACTTC. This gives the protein CASSGGLAGDSYEQYF.

The CDR3 region has the DNA TGCAGTGCTAGAGATCGGGCTAGCACCGGGGAGCTGTTTTTT. This encodes CSARDRASTGELFF. The chain uses TRBV20-1 and TRBJ2-2; no reliable D call. The CDR3 is made up of 14 amino acids. V was shortened by 0 bases and J by 4 bases, with 9 bases between the two germline ends. Germline CDR1 is DFQATT and CDR2 is SNEGSKA (reference sequence).

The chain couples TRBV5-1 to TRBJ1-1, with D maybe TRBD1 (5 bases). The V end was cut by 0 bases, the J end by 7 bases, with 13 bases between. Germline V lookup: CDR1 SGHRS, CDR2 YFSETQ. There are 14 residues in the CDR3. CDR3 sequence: CASSLEGWYGEAFF. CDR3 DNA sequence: TGCGCCAGCAGCTTGGAGGGGTGGTACGGTGAAGCTTTCTTT.

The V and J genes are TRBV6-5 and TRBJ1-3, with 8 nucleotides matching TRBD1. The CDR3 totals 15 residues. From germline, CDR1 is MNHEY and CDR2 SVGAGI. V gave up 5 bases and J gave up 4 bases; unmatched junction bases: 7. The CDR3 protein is CASSPDRGEGNTIYF. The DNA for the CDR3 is TGTGCCAGCAGTCCCGACAGGGGAGAAGGAAACACCATATATTTT.

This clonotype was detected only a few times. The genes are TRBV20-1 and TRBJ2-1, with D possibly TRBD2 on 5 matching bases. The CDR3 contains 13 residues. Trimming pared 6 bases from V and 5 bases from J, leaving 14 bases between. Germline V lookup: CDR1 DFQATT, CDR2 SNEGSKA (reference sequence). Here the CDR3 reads CSAPRTVNNEQFF. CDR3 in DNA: TGCAGTGCACCCCGGACTGTCAACAATGAGCAGTTCTTC.

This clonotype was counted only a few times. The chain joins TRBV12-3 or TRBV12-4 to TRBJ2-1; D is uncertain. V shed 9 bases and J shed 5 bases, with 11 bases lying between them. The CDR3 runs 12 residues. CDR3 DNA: TGTGCCAGTCGGCCCCCTGACAATGAGCAGTTCTTC. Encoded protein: CASRPPDNEQFF.

The CDR3 sequence: CSARTGAFF. The CDR3 DNA is TGCAGTGCTAGGACTGGGGCTTTCTTT. The chain uses TRBV20-1 and TRBJ1-1; D not certain. Germline V gene sequence: CDR1 DFQATT, CDR2 SNEGSKA (reference sequence). The CDR3 has 9 amino acids. The V end was cut by 3 bases, the J end by 11 bases, with 7 bases between.

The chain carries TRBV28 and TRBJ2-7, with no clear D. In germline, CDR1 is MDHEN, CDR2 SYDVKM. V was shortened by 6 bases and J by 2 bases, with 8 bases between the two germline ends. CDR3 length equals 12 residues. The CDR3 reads CASRSTPYEQYF. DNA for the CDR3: TGTGCCAGCAGGTCTACTCCCTACGAGCAGTACTTC.

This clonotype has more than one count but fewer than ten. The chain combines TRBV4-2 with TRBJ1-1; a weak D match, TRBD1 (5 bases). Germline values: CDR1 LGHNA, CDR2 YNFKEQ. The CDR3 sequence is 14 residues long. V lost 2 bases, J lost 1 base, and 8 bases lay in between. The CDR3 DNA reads TGTGCCAGCAGCCAACACGGGGCGAACACTGAAGCTTTCTTT. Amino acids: CASSQHGANTEAFF.

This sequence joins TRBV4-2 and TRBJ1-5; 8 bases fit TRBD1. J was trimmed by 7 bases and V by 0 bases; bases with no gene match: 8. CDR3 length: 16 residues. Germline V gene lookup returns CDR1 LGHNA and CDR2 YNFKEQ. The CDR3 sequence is CASSQDPDRVGQPQHF. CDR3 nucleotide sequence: TGTGCCAGCAGCCAAGATCCGGACAGGGTTGGGCAGCCCCAGCATTTT.

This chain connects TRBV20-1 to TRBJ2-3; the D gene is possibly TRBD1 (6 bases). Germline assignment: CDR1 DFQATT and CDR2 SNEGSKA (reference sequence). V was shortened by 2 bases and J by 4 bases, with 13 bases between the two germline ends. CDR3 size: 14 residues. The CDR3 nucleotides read TGCAGTGCTAGACCCACGAAGGGGGCAGATACGCAGTATTTT. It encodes CSARPTKGADTQYF.

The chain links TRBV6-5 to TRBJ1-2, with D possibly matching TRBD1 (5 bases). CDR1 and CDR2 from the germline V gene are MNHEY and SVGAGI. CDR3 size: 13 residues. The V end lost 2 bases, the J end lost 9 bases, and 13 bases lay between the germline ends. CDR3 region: CASSYNGQGSYTF. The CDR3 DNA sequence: TGTGCCAGCAGTTACAACGGGCAGGGTAGCTACACCTTC.

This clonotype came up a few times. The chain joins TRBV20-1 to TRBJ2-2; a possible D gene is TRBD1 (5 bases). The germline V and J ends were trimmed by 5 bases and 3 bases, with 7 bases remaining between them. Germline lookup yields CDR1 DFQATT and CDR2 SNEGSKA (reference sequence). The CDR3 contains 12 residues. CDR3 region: CSALQDTGELFF. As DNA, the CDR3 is TGCAGTGCTCTACAGGACACCGGGGAGCTGTTTTTT.

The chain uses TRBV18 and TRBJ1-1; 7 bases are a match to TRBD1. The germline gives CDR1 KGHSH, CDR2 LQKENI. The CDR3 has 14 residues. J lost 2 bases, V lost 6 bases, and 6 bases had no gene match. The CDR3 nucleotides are TGTGCCAGCTCGGGAAACAGGGGAAACACTGAAGCTTTCTTT. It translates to CASSGNRGNTEAFF.

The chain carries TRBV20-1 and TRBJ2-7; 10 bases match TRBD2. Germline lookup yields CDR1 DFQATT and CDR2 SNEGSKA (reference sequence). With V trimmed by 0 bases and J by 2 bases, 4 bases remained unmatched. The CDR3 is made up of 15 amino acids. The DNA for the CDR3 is TGCAGTGCTAGAGATATTGGGACTAGCGCCTACGAGCAGTACTTC. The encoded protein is CSARDIGTSAYEQYF.

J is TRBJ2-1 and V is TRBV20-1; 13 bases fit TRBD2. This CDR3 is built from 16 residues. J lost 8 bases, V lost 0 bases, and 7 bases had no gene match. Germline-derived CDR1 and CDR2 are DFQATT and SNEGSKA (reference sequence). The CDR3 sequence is CSARDPAGLAGYEQFF. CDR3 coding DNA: TGCAGTGCTAGAGATCCGGCGGGACTAGCGGGATATGAGCAGTTCTTC.

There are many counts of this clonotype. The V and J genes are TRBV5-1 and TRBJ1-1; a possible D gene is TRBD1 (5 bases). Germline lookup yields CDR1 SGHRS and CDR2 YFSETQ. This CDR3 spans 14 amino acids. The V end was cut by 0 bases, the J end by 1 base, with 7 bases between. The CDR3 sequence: CASSLGQQNTEAFF. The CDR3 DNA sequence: TGCGCCAGCAGCTTGGGACAGCAGAACACTGAAGCTTTCTTT.

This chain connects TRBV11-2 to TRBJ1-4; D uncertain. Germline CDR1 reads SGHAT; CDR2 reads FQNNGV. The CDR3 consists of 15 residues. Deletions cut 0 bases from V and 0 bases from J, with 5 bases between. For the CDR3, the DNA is TGTGCCAGCAGCTTAGACGGGACAACTAATGAAAAACTGTTTTTT. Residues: CASSLDGTTNEKLFF.

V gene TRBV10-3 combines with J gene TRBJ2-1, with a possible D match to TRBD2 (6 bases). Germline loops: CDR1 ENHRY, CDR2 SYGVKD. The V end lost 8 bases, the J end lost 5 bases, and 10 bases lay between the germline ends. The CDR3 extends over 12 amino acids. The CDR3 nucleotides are TGTGCCATCGCTGGAGGGGACAATGAGCAGTTCTTC. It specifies CAIAGGDNEQFF.

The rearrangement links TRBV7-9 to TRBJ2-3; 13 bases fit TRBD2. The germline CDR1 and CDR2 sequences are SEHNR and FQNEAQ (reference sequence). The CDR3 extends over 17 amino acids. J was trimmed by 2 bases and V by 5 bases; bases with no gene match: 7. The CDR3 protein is CASSLPGLAGPTDTQYF. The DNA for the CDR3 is TGTGCCAGCAGCCTTCCGGGACTAGCGGGACCCACAGATACGCAGTATTTT.

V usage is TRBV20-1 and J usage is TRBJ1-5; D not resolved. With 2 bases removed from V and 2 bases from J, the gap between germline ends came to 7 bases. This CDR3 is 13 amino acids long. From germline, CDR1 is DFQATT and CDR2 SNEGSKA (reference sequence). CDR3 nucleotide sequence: TGCAGTGCTAGATCAATCGGCAATCAGCCCCAGCATTTT. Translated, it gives CSARSIGNQPQHF.

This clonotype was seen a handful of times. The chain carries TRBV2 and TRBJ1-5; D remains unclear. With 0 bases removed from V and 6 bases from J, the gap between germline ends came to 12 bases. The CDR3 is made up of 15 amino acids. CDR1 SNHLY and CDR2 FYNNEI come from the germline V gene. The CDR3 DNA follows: TGTGCCAGCAGTGAAGCGTTGAGGGAGGGTCAGCCCCAGCATTTT. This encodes CASSEALREGQPQHF.